The clone carrying this T cell receptor (beta chain) was observed at least ten times. Its matching antigen is unknown. The data stem from a study of T-cell memory formation after mild COVID-19. General observations from the study: Contracting CD4+ clones sat mainly in CM and EM; CD8+ in EMRA.

MiXCR was run by TCRdb on the 5' RACE reads, yielding one entry per CDR3 protein. This sample has fewer than 700,000 distinct CDR3 sequences, with about 20% found just once. The sequenced sample was PBMCs or a T cell subset sorted from them (not recorded which). The receptor comes from an adult woman who had mild COVID-19 (a few samples of this study predate the infection). Cell type and time point are not known.

The CDR3 sequence: CASSFRDTNTGELFF. CDR3 DNA: TGTGCCAGCAGTTTTAGGGATACAAACACCGGGGAGCTGTTTTTT. The rearrangement joins TRBV27 to TRBJ2-2; no clear D gene. The CDR3 totals 15 residues. Germline V CDR1 and CDR2: MNHEY, SMNVEV (reference sequence). Between the trimmed V and J ends, which lost 3 bases and 2 bases, there was a span of 10 bases.